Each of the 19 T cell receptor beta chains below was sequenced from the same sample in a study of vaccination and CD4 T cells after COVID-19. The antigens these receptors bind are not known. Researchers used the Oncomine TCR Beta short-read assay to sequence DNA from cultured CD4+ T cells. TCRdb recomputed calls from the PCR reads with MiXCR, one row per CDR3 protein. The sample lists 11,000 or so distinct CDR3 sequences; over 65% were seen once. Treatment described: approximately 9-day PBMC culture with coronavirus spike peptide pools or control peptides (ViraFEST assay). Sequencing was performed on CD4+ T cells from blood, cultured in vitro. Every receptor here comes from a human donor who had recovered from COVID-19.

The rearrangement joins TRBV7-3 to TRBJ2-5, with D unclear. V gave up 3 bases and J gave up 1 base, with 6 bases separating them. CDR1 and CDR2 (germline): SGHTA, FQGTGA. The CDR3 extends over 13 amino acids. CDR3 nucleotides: TGTGCCAGCAGCTTCCAAGTCCAAGAGACCCAGTACTTC. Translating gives CASSFQVQETQYF. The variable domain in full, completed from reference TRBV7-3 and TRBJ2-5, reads GAGVSQTPSNKVTEKGKYVELRCDPISGHTALYWYRQSLGQGPEFLIYFQGTGAADDSGLPNDRFFAVRPEGSVSTLKIQRTERGDSAVYLCASSFQVQETQYFGPGTRLLVL.

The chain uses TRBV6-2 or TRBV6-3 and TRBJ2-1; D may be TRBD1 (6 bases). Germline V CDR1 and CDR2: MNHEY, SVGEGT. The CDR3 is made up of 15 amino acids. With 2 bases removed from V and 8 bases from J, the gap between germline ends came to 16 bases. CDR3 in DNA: TGTGCCAGCAGTTACGCGCAGGGGAGTGCATATGAGCAGTTCTTC. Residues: CASSYAQGSAYEQFF.

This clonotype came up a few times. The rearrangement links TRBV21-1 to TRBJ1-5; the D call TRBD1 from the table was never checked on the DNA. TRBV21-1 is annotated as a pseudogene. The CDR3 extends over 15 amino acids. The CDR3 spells CASSKTRTGVQPQHF. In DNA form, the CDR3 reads TGTGCCAGCAGCAAAACCCGAACAGGGGTTCAGCCCCAGCATTTT.

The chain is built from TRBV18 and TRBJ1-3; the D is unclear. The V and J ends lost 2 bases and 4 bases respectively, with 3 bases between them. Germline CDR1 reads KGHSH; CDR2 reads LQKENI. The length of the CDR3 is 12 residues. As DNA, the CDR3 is TGTGCCAGCTCACCAGGGGGAAACACCATATATTTT. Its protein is CASSPGGNTIYF.

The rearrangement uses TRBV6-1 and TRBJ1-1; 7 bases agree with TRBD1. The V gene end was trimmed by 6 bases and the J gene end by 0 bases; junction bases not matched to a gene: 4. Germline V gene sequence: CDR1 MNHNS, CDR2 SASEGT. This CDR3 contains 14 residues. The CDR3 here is CASSRGGMNTEAFF. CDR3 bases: TGTGCCAGCAGCCGAGGGGGCATGAACACTGAAGCTTTCTTT.

Here the CDR3 reads CASSQRVGTEAFF. The CDR3 DNA reads as TGTGCCAGCAGCCAACGGGTGGGCACTGAAGCTTTCTTT. The chain recombines TRBV11-2 with TRBJ1-1; no firm D call. This CDR3 has 13 amino acids. CDR1 SGHAT and CDR2 FQNNGV come from the germline V gene. The V end was cut by 5 bases, the J end by 4 bases, with 11 bases between.

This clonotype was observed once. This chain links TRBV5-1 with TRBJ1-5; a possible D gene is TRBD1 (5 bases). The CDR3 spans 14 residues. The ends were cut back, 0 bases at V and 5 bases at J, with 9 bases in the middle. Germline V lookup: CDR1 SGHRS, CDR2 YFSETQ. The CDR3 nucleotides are TGCGCCAGCAGCTTGGGAGGGGTTGATCAGCCCCAGCATTTT. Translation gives CASSLGGVDQPQHF.

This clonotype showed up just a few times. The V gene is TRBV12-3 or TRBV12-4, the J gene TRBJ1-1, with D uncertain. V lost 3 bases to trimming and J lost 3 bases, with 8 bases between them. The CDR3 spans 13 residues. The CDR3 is CASSLAIYTEAFF. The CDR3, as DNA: TGTGCCAGCAGTTTGGCCATCTACACTGAAGCTTTCTTT.

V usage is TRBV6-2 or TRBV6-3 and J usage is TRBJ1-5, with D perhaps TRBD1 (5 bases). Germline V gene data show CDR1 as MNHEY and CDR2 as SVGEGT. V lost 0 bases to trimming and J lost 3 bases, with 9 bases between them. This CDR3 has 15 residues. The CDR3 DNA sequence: TGTGCCAGCAGTTACTCGTCGGGGCCCAATCAGCCCCAGCATTTT. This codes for CASSYSSGPNQPQHF.

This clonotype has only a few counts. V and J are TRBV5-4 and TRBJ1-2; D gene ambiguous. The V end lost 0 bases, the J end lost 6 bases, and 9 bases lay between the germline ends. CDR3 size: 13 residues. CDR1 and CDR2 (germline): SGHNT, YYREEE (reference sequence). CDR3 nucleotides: TGTGCCAGCAGCTTGGACACCCTTAATGGCTACACCTTC. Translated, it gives CASSLDTLNGYTF.

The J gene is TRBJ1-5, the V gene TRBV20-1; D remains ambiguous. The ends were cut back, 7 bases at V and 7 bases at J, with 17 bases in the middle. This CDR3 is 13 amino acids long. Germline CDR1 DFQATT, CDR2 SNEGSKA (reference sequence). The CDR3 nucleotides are TGCAGTGTCCGACACGGGGATGTCCAGCCCCAGCATTTT. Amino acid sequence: CSVRHGDVQPQHF.

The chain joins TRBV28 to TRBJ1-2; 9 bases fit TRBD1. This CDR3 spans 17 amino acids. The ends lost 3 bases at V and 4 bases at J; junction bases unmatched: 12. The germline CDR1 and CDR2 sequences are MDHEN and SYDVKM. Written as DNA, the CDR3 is TGTGCCAGCAGTTTGTTTCGGGACAGGGCCACTTCCTATGGCTACACCTTC. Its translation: CASSLFRDRATSYGYTF.

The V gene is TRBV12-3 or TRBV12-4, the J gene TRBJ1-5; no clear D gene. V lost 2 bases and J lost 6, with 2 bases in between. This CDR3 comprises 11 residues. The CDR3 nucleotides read TGTGCCAGCAGTTTAAGTCAGCCCCAGCATTTT. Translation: CASSLSQPQHF.

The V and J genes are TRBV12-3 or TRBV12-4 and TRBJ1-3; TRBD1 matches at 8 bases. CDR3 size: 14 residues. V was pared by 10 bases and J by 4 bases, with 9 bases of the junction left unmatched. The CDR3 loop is CATFQGARGNTIYF. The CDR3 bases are TGTGCCACCTTCCAGGGGGCTAGGGGAAACACCATATATTTT.

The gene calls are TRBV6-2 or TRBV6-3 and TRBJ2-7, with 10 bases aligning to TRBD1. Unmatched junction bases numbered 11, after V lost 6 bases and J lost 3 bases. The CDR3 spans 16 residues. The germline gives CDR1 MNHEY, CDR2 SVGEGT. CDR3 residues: CASSKFRTGGNYEQYF. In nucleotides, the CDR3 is TGTGCCAGCAGCAAGTTTCGGACAGGGGGTAACTACGAGCAGTACTTC.

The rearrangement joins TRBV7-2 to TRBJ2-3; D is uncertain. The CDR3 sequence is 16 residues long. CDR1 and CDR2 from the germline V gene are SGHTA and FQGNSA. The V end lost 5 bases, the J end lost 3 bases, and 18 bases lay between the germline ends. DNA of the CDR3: TGTGCCAGCAGCGTGGTGGCGAGCAGACCGACAGATACGCAGTATTTT. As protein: CASSVVASRPTDTQYF.

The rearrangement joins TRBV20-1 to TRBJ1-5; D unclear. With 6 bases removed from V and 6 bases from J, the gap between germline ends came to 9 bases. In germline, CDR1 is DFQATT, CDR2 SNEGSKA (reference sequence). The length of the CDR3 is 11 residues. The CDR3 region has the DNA TGCAGTGCAACTTTACGTCAGCCCCAGCATTTT. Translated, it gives CSATLRQPQHF.

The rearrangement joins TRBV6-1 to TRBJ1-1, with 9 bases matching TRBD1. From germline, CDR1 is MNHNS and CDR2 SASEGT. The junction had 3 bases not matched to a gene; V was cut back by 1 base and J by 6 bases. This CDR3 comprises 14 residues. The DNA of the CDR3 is TGTGCCAGCAGTGAAGACAGGGGGCGAGCTGAAGCTTTCTTT. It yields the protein CASSEDRGRAEAFF.

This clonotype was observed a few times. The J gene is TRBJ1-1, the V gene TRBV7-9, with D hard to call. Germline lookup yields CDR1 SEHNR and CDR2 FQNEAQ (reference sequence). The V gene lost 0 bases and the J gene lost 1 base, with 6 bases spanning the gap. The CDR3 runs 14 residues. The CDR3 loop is CASSLASGNTEAFF. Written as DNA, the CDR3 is TGTGCCAGCAGCTTAGCTAGCGGGAACACTGAAGCTTTCTTT.